This T cell receptor beta chain originates from a study of beta chain features in type 1 diabetes. Study as a whole: The samples had more than 95 million sorted cells examined in all. The study's findings and limits: Moderately but significantly shorter TCRB CDR3s were found in Type 1 diabetes patients in all four CD4+ subsets. More deletions and fewer insertions at VDJ junctions were seen in type 1 diabetes patients. Sampled from patients, naive, central memory and Treg TCRB repertoires appeared more similar than those sampled from healthy donors.

The whole isolated RNA underwent reverse transcription, so sequencing captured expressed TCRB transcripts. Generated by immunoSEQ multiplex PCR, the TCRdb table keeps only in-frame clones and is missing some. The sample has 300,000 to 350,000 clones, 9.3% seen once. This clone has more than one count but fewer than ten. Its specificity is unknown. The V end was cut by 4 bases, the J end by 8 bases, with 15 bases between. Germline lookup yields CDR1 SGDLS and CDR2 YYNGEE. This CDR3 is built from 14 residues. The clonotype comes from a young man with type 1 diabetes. J is TRBJ2-2 and V is TRBV9; no definite D call. The sample was central memory CD4+ T cells from blood. DNA of the CDR3: TGTGCCAGCAGCCCCCAACATTGGGGTGGGGAGCTGTTTTTT. It is translated as CASSPQHWGGELFF.